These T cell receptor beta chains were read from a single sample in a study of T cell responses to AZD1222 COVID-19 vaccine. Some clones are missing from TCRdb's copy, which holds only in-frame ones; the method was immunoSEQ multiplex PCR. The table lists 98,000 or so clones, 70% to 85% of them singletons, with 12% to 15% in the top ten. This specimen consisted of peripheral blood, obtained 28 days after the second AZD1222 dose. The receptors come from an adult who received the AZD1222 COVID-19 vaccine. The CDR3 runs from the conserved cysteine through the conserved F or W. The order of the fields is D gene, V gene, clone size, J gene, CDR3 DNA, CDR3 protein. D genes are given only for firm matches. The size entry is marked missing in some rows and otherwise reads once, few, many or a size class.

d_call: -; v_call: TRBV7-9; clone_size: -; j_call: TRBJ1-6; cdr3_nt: TGTGCCAGCAGGAGAGATTCACCCCTCCACTTT; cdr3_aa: CASRRDSPLHF
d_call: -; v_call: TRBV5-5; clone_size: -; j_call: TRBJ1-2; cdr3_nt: TGTGCCAGCAGCCGCGGGACACTTCTTTACTATGGCTACACCTTC; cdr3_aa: CASSRGTLLYYGYTF
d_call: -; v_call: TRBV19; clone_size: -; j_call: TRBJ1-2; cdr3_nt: TGTGCCAGTAGTACCAGGGGCGCGGACTATGGCTACACCTTC; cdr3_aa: CASSTRGADYGYTF
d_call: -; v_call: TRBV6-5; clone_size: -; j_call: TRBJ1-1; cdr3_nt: TGTGCCAGCAGATCCCGAGGGCCCCTGAACACTGAAGCTTTCTTT; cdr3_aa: CASRSRGPLNTEAFF
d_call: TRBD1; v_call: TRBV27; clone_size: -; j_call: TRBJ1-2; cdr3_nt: TGTGCCAGCAGTTTGGGGACAGGGGGACATAACTATGGCTACACCTTC; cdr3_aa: CASSLGTGGHNYGYTF
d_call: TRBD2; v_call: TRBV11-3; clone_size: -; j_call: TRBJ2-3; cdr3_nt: TGTGCCAGCAGCCCCGGTATTAGCGGGAATCCCATCACAGATACGCAGTATTTT; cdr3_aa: CASSPGISGNPITDTQYF
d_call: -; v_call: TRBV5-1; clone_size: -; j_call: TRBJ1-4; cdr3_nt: TGCGCCAGCAGCTTGGAGGGGTCAGCTAATGAAAAACTGTTTTTT; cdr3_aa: CASSLEGSANEKLFF
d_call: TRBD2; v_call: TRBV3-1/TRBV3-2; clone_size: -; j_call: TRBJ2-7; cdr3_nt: TGTGCCAGCACCACTAGCGGGGGCTACGAGCAGTACTTC; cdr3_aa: CASTTSGGYEQYF
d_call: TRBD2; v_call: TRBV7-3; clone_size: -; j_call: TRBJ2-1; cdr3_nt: TGTGCCAGCAGCTTTGGGACTACCTCCTACAATGAGCAGTTCTTC; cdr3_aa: CASSFGTTSYNEQFF
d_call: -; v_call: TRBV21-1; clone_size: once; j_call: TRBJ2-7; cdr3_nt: TGTGCCAGCAGCAATTCTTCCCTTATCCACGAGCAGTACTTC; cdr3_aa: CASSNSSLIHEQYF
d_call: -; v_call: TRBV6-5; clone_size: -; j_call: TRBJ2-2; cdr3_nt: TGTGCCAGCCTGAGAAAGGGTAGCGGGGAGCTGTTTTTT; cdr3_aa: CASLRKGSGELFF
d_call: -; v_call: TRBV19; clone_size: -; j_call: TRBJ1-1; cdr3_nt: TGTGCCAGTAGTATAGCCGGTATGAACACTGAAGCTTTCTTT; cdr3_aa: CASSIAGMNTEAFF
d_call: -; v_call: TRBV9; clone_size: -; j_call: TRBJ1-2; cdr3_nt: TGTGCCTCCCATCCGACACAGGGCCCCTATGGCTACACCTTC; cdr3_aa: CASHPTQGPYGYTF
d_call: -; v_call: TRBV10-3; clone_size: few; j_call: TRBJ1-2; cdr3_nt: TGTGCCATCAGTGAGGAGGACAGCCTCTTTGGCTACACCTTC; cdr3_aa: CAISEEDSLFGYTF
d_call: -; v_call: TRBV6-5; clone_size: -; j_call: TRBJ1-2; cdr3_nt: TGTGCCAGCAGTTATTCCTCATTCTATGGCTACACCTTC; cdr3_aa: CASSYSSFYGYTF
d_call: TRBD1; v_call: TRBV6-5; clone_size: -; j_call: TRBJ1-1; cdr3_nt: TGTGCCAGCAGAACAGGGGTCACTGAAGCTTTCTTT; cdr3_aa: CASRTGVTEAFF
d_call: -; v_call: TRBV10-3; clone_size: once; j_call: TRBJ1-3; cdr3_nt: TGTGCCATCAGTGAGTCGATAGGAGCTGGAAACACCATATATTTT; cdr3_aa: CAISESIGAGNTIYF
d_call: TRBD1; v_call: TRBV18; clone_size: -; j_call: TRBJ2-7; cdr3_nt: TGTGCCAGCTCACCCTGGGACAGGGGTTCGGGCGAGCAGTACTTC; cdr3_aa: CASSPWDRGSGEQYF
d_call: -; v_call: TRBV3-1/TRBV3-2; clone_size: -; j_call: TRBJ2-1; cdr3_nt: TGTGCCAGCAGCCCCGGCTTAGGACTCCCCTCCTACAATGAGCAGTTCTTC; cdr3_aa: CASSPGLGLPSYNEQFF
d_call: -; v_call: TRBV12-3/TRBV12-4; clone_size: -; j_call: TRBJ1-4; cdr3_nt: TGTGCCAGCAGTACAGGGTACGAAAAACTGTTTTTT; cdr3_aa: CASSTGYEKLFF
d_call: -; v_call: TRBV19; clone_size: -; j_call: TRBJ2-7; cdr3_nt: TGTGCCTCTGGGGGGCACGAGCAGTACTTC; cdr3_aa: CASGGHEQYF
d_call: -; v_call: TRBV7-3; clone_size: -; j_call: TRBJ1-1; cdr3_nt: TGTGCCAGCAGCCCAGTGGCGAACACTGAAGCTTTCTTT; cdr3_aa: CASSPVANTEAFF
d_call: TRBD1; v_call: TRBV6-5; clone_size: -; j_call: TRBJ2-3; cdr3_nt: TGTGCCAGCAGTCTGATGGACAGGGCGTCGGAGTATTTT; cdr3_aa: CASSLMDRASEYF
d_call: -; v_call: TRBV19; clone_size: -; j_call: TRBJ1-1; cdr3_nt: TGTGCCAGTAGCCAACGCCGCGACAGACCCGTTATGAACACTGAAGCTTTCTTT; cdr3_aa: CASSQRRDRPVMNTEAFF
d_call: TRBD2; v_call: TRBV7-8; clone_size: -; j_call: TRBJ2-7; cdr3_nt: TGTGCCAGCAGCCGTTCCGGCGCTAGCGGGGGGGCCGGGTCCTACGAGCAGTACTTC; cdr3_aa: CASSRSGASGGAGSYEQYF
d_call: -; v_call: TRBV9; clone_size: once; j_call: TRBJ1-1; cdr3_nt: TGTGCCAGCAGCCCAAGGGTTGAGGTCACTGAAGCTTTCTTT; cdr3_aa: CASSPRVEVTEAFF
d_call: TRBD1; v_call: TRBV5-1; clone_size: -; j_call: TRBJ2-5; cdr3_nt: TGCGCCAGCAGGGGGACAGGGGCGAAAGAGACCCAGTACTTC; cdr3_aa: CASRGTGAKETQYF
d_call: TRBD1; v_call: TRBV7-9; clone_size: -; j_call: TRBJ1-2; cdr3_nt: TGTGCCAGCAGCCTCATTCCCGGGACAGGGGGGTCGTGGTATGGCTACACCTTC; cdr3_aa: CASSLIPGTGGSWYGYTF
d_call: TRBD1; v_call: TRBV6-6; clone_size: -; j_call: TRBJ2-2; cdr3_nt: TGTGCCAGCAGTTACGGACAGGTCGACACCGGGGAGCTGTTTTTT; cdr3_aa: CASSYGQVDTGELFF
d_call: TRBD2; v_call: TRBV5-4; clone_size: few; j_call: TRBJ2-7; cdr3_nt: TGTGCCAGCAGCTTGTTTGGCGGGGGGCGCGAGCAGTACTTC; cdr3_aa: CASSLFGGGREQYF
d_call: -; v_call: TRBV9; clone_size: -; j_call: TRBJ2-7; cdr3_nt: TGTGCCAGCAGCGTAGGCCAGGGGACCTACGAGCAGTACTTC; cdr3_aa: CASSVGQGTYEQYF
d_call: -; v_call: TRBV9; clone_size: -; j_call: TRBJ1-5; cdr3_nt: TGTGCCAGCAGCTCTCTTTCGGGCCAGCCCCAGCATTTT; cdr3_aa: CASSSLSGQPQHF
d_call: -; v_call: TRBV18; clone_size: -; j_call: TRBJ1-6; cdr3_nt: TGTGCCAGCTCACGGGGGGCCCAAAGTTCGGCCCTCCACTTT; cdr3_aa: CASSRGAQSSALHF
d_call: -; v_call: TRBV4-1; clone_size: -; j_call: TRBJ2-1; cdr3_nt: TGCGCCAGCAGCCAAGATGGAAGTACTAAAGGGCAGTTCTTC; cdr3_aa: CASSQDGSTKGQFF
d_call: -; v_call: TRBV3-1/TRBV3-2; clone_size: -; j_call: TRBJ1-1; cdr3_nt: TGTGCCAGCAGCAGGGGCTCCAGAGAAGCTTTCTTT; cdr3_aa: CASSRGSREAFF
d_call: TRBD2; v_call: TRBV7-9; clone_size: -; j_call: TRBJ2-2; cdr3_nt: TGTGCCAGCATCCCGCGGGGGGCGAACACCGGGGAGCTGTTTTTT; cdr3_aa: CASIPRGANTGELFF
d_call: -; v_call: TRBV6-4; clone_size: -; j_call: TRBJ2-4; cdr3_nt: TGTGCCAGCAGTGCAATACCGGCCAAAAACATTCAGTACTTC; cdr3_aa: CASSAIPAKNIQYF
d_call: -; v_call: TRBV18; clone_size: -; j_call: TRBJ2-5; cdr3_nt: TGTGCCAGCTCACCATCCGGCGGTGTGGGGCGGCAAGAGACCCAGTACTTC; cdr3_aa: CASSPSGGVGRQETQYF
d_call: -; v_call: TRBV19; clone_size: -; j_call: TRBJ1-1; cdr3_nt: TGTGCCAGCTCCCTCGGTGCTTGGTACACTGAAGCTTTCTTT; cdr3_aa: CASSLGAWYTEAFF
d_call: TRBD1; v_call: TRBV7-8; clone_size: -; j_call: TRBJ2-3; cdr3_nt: TGTGCCAGCAATCCGGACAGGGGATTAGATACGCAGTATTTT; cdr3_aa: CASNPDRGLDTQYF
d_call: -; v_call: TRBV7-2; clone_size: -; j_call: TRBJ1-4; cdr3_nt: TGTGCCAGCAGCTTGGGTCACAATGAGGGAAAACTGTTTTTT; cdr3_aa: CASSLGHNEGKLFF
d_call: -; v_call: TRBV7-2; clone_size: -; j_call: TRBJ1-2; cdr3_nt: TGTGCCAGCAGCCGTTCTCACAGGGCCGGCTATGGCTACACCTTC; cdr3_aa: CASSRSHRAGYGYTF
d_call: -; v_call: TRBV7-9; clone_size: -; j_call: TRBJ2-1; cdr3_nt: TGTGCCAGCAGCTACCGGGACGGTTACAATGAGCAGTTCTTC; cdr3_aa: CASSYRDGYNEQFF
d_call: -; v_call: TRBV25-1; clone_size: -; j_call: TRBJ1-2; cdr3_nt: TGTGCCAGCAGTGAATCGGTACAAGCTATGGGCTACACCTTC; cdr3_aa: CASSESVQAMGYTF
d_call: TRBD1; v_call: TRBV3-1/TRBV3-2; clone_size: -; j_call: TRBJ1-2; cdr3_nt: TGTGCCAGCAGCCAAGAAGGGGGGACAGGCTATGGCTACACCTTC; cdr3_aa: CASSQEGGTGYGYTF
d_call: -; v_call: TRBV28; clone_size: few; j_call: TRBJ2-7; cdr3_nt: TGTGCCAGCAGTCCGGGTGCCCCGAGGGGTGAGCAGTACTTC; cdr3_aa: CASSPGAPRGEQYF
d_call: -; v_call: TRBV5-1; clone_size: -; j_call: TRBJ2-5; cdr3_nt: TGCGCCAGCAGCTTAGTGGGAGGCTATGAGACCCAGTACTTC; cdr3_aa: CASSLVGGYETQYF
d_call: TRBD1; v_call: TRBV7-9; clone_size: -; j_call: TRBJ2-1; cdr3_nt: TGTGCCAGCAGCCCTTTGAGGACAGGGGCTAAAGAGCAGTTCTTC; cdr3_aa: CASSPLRTGAKEQFF
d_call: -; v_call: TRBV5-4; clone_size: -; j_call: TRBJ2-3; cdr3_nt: TGTGCCAGCAGCTTGGGATTTGGGTGGAGTGGAGGGGATACGCAGTATTTT; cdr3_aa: CASSLGFGWSGGDTQYF
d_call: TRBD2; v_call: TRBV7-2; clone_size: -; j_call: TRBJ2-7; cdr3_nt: TGTGCCAGCAGCTTTTCAGCGGGGCAGGGCTCCTACGAGCAGTACTTC; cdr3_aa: CASSFSAGQGSYEQYF
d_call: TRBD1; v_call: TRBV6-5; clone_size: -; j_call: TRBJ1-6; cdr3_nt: TGTGCCACTGGGACAGGGCGTCCCCTTTCACCCCTCCACTTT; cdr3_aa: CATGTGRPLSPLHF
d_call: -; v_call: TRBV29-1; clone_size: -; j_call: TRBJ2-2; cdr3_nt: TGCAGCGTTGAAGTGTCGAGCACCGGGGAGCTGTTTTTT; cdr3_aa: CSVEVSSTGELFF
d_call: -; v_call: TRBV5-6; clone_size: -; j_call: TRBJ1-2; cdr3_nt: TGTGCCAGCAGCCCATTGGACAGTCGGAGCGGCGGCTACACCTTC; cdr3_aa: CASSPLDSRSGGYTF
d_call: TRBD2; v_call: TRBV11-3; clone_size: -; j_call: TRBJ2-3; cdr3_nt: TGTGCCAGCAGCCTAAGCGGGAGGGCCACAGATACGCAGTATTTT; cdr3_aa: CASSLSGRATDTQYF
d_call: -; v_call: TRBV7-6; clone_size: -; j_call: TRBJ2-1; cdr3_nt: TGTGCCAGCAGCCGTCCCGACGGGAGCTCCTACAATGAGCAGTTCTTC; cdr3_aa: CASSRPDGSSYNEQFF
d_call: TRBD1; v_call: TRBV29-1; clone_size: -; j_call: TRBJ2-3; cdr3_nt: TGCAGCGTTAGGACAGGGCCAGATACGCAGTATTTT; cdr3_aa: CSVRTGPDTQYF
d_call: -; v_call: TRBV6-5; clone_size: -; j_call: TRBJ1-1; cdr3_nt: TGTGCCAGCAGTTACTCGCGGGGTAACACTGAAGCTTTCTTT; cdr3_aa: CASSYSRGNTEAFF
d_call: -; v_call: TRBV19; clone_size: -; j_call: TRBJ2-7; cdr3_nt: TGTGCCAGCGCCCACGGCGGCTCCTACGAGCAGTACTTC; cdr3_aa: CASAHGGSYEQYF
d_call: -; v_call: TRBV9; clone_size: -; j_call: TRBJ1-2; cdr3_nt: TGTGCCAGCAGCGCAAACCCCCAGGGGATAGGGGTTGGCTACACCTTC; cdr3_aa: CASSANPQGIGVGYTF